These 8 T cell receptor beta chains were all obtained from the same sample, sequenced in a study of T cell responses to AZD1222 COVID-19 vaccine. This table comes from immunoSEQ multiplex PCR, and its TCRdb copy is limited to in-frame clones, with some not included. The sample includes 75,000 to 95,000 clones, roughly 90% of them seen just once. Sequenced material: peripheral blood, taken on day 0 of AZD1222 vaccination. The receptors were sampled from an adult in good health.

The rearrangement joins TRBV5-4 to TRBJ2-1; 9 nucleotides agree with TRBD1. Trimming removed 3 bases from V and 0 bases from J; junction bases left unmatched: 7. This CDR3 has 17 amino acids. Germline V gene lookup returns CDR1 SGHNT and CDR2 YYREEE (reference sequence). CDR3 amino acids: CASSSGTGKSSYNEQFF. The CDR3 DNA follows: TGTGCCAGCAGCTCCGGGACAGGGAAGAGCTCCTACAATGAGCAGTTCTTC. The whole variable domain, remainder taken from reference TRBV5-4 and TRBJ2-1, is ETGVTQSPTHLIKTRGQQVTLRCSSQSGHNTVSWYQQALGQGPQFIFQYYREEENGRGNFPPRFSGLQFPNYSSELNVNALELDDSALYLCASSSGTGKSSYNEQFFGPGTRLTVL.

This clone has a single count. The V call is TRBV5-1, the J call TRBJ1-5, with D possibly TRBD1 on 6 matching bases. CDR1 is SGHRS, CDR2 YFSETQ, per germline. Trimming pared 2 bases from V and 2 bases from J, leaving 14 bases between. The CDR3 length is 16 residues. The CDR3 region is CASSLGGFGGNQPQHF. The CDR3 DNA is TGCGCCAGCAGCTTAGGGGGGTTCGGGGGCAATCAGCCCCAGCATTTT. Filled out from reference TRBV5-1 and TRBJ1-5, the complete variable domain reads KAGVTQTPRYLIKTRGQQVTLSCSPISGHRSVSWYQQTPGQGLQFLFEYFSETQRNKGNFPGRFSGRQFSNSRSEMNVSTLELGDSALYLCASSLGGFGGNQPQHFGDGTRLSIL.

This chain joins TRBV6-5 and TRBJ2-2; the D gene is possibly TRBD1 (6 bases). Per the germline V gene, CDR1 is MNHEY and CDR2 is SVGAGI. The CDR3 totals 14 residues. The V and J ends lost 2 bases and 6 bases respectively, with 10 bases between them. The chain's CDR3 is CASSYIRGAGELFF. The CDR3 region has the DNA TGTGCCAGCAGTTACATCAGGGGAGCCGGGGAGCTGTTTTTT.

The chain carries TRBV27 and TRBJ2-1; TRBD2 matches at 11 bases. After removal of 4 bases from V and 7 bases from J, the junction contained 9 bases not matched to a gene. The CDR3 has 16 residues. The germline V gene encodes CDR1 MNHEY and CDR2 SMNVEV (reference sequence). For the CDR3, the DNA is TGTGCCAGCAGTTCCATAACTAGCGGGAGTGGGAATGAGCAGTTCTTC. Its protein is CASSSITSGSGNEQFF.

This chain uses TRBV5-4 with TRBJ1-6; D might be TRBD1 (5 bases). The germline V and J ends were trimmed by 2 bases and 9 bases, with 15 bases remaining between them. The CDR3 length is 15 residues. Germline values: CDR1 SGHNT, CDR2 YYREEE (reference sequence). The CDR3 coding sequence is TGTGCCAGCAGCTTTGGGGCAGCGGTCAGTTCACCCCTCCACTTT. Its translation is CASSFGAAVSSPLHF.

This clone has more than one count but fewer than ten. The rearrangement links TRBV18 to TRBJ2-1, with D possibly being TRBD1 (7 bases). CDR3 length equals 15 residues. Trimming removed 6 bases at V and 2 bases at J, with 14 bases between. Looked up from germline, CDR1 is KGHSH and CDR2 is LQKENI. The CDR3, as DNA: TGTGCCAGCTCCCCGACAGGGAGGACCTACAATGAGCAGTTCTTC. Encoded protein: CASSPTGRTYNEQFF.

The CDR3 DNA is TGTGCCAGCAGGAACACAGGGGGCCGAGATGAAAAACTGTTTTTT. This sequence encodes CASRNTGGRDEKLFF. The J gene is TRBJ1-4, the V gene TRBV6-5; 9 bases map to TRBD1. J lost 6 bases, V lost 6 bases, and 8 bases had no gene match. Germline V CDR1 and CDR2: MNHEY, SVGAGI. The CDR3 is made up of 15 amino acids.

The rearrangement joins TRBV27 to TRBJ2-5; weak D call: TRBD1 (5 bases). V was clipped by 0 bases and J by 1 base, with 6 bases between them. The CDR3 is 14 amino acids. Germline CDR1 is MNHEY and CDR2 is SMNVEV (reference sequence). CDR3 region: CASSLSDTQETQYF. The DNA of the CDR3 is TGTGCCAGCAGTTTATCGGACACCCAAGAGACCCAGTACTTC.